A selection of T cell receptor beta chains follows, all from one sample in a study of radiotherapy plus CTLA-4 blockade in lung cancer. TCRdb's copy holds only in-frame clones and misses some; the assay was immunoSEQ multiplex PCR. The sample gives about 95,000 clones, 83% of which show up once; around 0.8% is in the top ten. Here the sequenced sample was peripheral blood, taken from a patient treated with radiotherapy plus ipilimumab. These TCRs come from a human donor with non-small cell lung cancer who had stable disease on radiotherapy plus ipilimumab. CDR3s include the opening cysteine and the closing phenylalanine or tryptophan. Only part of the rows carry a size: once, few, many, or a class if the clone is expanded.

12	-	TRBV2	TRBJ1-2	CASSEEEYGYTF
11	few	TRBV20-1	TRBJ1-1	CSARDGTEAFF
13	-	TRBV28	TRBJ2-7	CASSFSSSYEQYF
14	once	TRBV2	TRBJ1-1	CATKGQGINTEAFF
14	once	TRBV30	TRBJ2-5	CAWTRGGRGETQYF
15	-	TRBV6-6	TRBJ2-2	CASNLQGADTGELFF
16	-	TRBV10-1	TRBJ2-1	CASSEKQGSSYNEQFF
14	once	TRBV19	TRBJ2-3	CASSILGTTDTQYF
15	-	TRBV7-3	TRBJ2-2	CASSRTSGSTGELFF
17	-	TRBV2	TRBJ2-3	CASSEALGLTSTDTQYF
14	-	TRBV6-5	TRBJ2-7	CASSFNGGEGEQYF
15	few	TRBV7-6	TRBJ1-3	CASSSGRSSGNTIYF
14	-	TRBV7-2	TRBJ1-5	CASSLRVSNQPQHF
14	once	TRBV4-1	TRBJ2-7	CASSQQDRLGEQYF
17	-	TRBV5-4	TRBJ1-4	CASSLGSGPPRNEKLFF
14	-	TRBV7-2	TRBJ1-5	CASSPTGGNQPQHF
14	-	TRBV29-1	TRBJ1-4	CSVEQREVAGKLFF
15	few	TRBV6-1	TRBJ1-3	CASSEEGSSGNTIYF
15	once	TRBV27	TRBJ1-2	CASSLAQTGIGGYTF
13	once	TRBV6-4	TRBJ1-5	CASRRRERQPQHF
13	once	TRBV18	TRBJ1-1	CASSPQENVEAFF
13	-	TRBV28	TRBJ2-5	CASYRQGQETQYF
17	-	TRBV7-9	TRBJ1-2	CASSPDVGRDFGYGYTF
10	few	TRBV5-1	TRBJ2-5	CASSGETQYF
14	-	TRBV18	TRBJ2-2	CASSPRQNTGELFF
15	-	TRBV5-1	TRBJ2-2	CASSSLGENTGELFF
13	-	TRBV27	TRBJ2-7	CASSLTLGNEQYF
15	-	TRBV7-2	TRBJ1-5	CASSRDNFSNQPQHF